These T cell receptor beta chains were read from a single sample in a study of OX40 agonist ivuxolimab in advanced cancers. Profiled with immunoSEQ multiplex PCR; TCRdb holds only in-frame clones, not every one. The sample holds 40,000 or so clones; around four fifths are singletons and the top ten take just under 40%. Sequencing was performed on CD4+ or CD8+ T cells sorted from blood, taken in a trial of the OX40 agonist ivuxolimab. These receptors all stem from an adult with an advanced solid tumor such as melanoma, head and neck, liver or kidney cancer. Each CDR3 is given with its conserved first and last residue. The order of the fields is CDR3 length, D gene, J gene, clone size, V gene, CDR3 protein, CDR3 DNA. D genes are given only for firm matches. Clone sizes are given selectively: once, few, many, or a class where the clone is expanded.

15,TRBD2,TRBJ2-1,.,TRBV5-1,CASSLVALAGDEQFF,TGCGCCAGCAGCTTGGTTGCCCTAGCGGGAGATGAGCAGTTCTTC
17,.,TRBJ2-3,.,TRBV9,CASSVSGRAIGTDTQYF,TGTGCCAGCAGCGTATCTGGGCGGGCAATAGGCACAGATACGCAGTATTTT
14,.,TRBJ2-2,.,TRBV7-8,CASTTVGGTGELFF,TGTGCCAGCACCACCGTTGGGGGAACCGGGGAGCTGTTTTTT
12,.,TRBJ1-4,.,TRBV28,CASSLRGEKLFF,TGTGCCAGCAGTTTGAGGGGTGAAAAACTGTTTTTT
15,TRBD1,TRBJ2-1,.,TRBV6-5,CASSYSDRGHNEQFF,TGTGCCAGCAGTTACTCGGACAGGGGGCACAATGAGCAGTTCTTC
16,.,TRBJ2-3,.,TRBV6-6,CASSYPATVRADTQYF,TGTGCCAGCAGTTACCCGGCAACCGTCCGGGCAGATACGCAGTATTTT
13,.,TRBJ2-7,.,TRBV30,CAWSPPDLYEQYF,TGTGCCTGGAGTCCCCCCGACTTATACGAGCAGTACTTC
16,TRBD1,TRBJ2-5,.,TRBV28,CASSLVYGQVKETQYF,TGTGCCAGCAGTTTGGTCTATGGACAGGTAAAAGAGACCCAGTACTTC
15,TRBD1,TRBJ2-7,.,TRBV4-1,CASSRLPGQPYEQYF,TGCGCCAGCAGCAGACTTCCGGGACAGCCCTACGAGCAGTACTTC
14,.,TRBJ1-4,.,TRBV7-9,CASSLGWYGEKLFF,TGTGCCAGCAGCTTAGGGTGGTACGGTGAAAAACTGTTTTTT
15,.,TRBJ1-1,.,TRBV4-1,CASSQDPSMNTEAFF,TGCGCCAGCAGCCAAGATCCAAGCATGAACACTGAAGCTTTCTTT
15,TRBD1,TRBJ2-3,.,TRBV6-1,CASTTRGSSTDTQYF,TGTGCCAGCACGACCAGGGGGTCCTCCACAGATACGCAGTATTTT
14,.,TRBJ2-3,.,TRBV5-1,CASSPGHLTDTQYF,TGCGCCAGCAGCCCGGGACATCTCACAGATACGCAGTATTTT
15,.,TRBJ2-7,few,TRBV19,CASSIVYTRPYEQYF,TGTGCCAGTAGTATAGTATATACGCGCCCCTACGAGCAGTACTTC
15,TRBD2,TRBJ2-5,.,TRBV7-6,CASSISGGAWETQYF,TGTGCCAGCAGCATTAGCGGGGGGGCCTGGGAGACCCAGTACTTC
13,.,TRBJ2-1,.,TRBV29-1,CSVGDKHDNEQFF,TGCAGCGTGGGGGACAAACATGACAATGAGCAGTTCTTC
15,.,TRBJ1-4,.,TRBV5-1,CASSLGPATNEKLFF,TGCGCCAGCAGCCTCGGCCCAGCAACTAATGAAAAACTGTTTTTT
15,.,TRBJ1-5,.,TRBV5-8,CASSAGTYSNQPQHF,TGTGCCAGCAGCGCAGGTACCTATAGCAATCAGCCCCAGCATTTT
15,TRBD1,TRBJ2-1,.,TRBV11-3,CASSIASQGRHEQFF,TGTGCCAGCAGCATCGCCTCACAGGGGCGGCACGAGCAGTTCTTC
18,.,TRBJ1-2,few,TRBV5-4,CASSLEIRSLRPNYGYTF,TGTGCCAGCAGCTTGGAAATTCGGTCCCTAAGACCTAACTATGGCTACACCTTC